These T cell receptor beta chains were read from a single sample in a study of T cell responses to AZD1222 COVID-19 vaccine. Repertoires were generated with immunoSEQ multiplex PCR, while TCRdb's copy carries only in-frame clones and drops some. The table has 150,000 to 200,000 clones, around 90% seen once. This sample comprised peripheral blood, obtained 28 days after the second AZD1222 dose. These receptors all come from an adult who received the AZD1222 COVID-19 vaccine. Each CDR3 is given with its conserved first and last residue. D genes are given only for firm matches. Clone size, where shown, is once, few, many, or a class for clones that have expanded.

j_call v_call clone_size d_call cdr3_nt cdr3_aa
TRBJ2-1 TRBV11-2 - TRBD1 TGTGCCAGCAGCTTAGAAGGACAGGGGGCCGGTGAGCAGTTCTTC CASSLEGQGAGEQFF
TRBJ2-3 TRBV6-5 - TRBD2 TGTGCCAGCAGCGAGACTAGCGGGGTACCAGATACGCAGTATTTT CASSETSGVPDTQYF
TRBJ1-2 TRBV10-3 - - TGTGCCATCAGTGAAGGCGAGACCTACACCTTC CAISEGETYTF
TRBJ2-3 TRBV10-3 - TRBD2 TGTGCCATCAGTGAGCCAGCGACTAGCGGGGGGCCTTTTACGCAGTATTTT CAISEPATSGGPFTQYF
TRBJ1-2 TRBV3-1/TRBV3-2 - - TGTGCCAGCAGCCAAGAAGGCTCTTTTAATGGCTACACCTTC CASSQEGSFNGYTF
TRBJ2-2 TRBV5-1 - - TGCGCCAGCAGCTACGACTCGACCTCGAACACCGGGGAGCTGTTTTTT CASSYDSTSNTGELFF
TRBJ1-2 TRBV7-2 - - TGTGCCAGCAGTCAAGCGTTCCAAGGCGGCTACACCTTC CASSQAFQGGYTF
TRBJ1-5 TRBV5-5 once - TGTGCCAGCAGCTTGCAGGGTACTACTCAGCCCCAGCATTTT CASSLQGTTQPQHF
TRBJ1-1 TRBV20-1 - - TGCAGTGCTAGTGGGGGTGTGTCTGAAGCTTTCTTT CSASGGVSEAFF
TRBJ2-7 TRBV3-1/TRBV3-2 - TRBD1 TGTGCCAGCAGCCCCGGACAGGGTACCTACGAGCAGTACTTC CASSPGQGTYEQYF
TRBJ2-7 TRBV28 few TRBD1 TGTGCCAGCAGCTCCCGGGACAGGGGGAACGAGCAGTACTTC CASSSRDRGNEQYF
TRBJ2-5 TRBV3-1/TRBV3-2 - TRBD2 TGTGCCAGCAGCCAAGGACTAGCGGGGGAAAGGGGGGACCAGTACTTC CASSQGLAGERGDQYF
TRBJ1-3 TRBV27 - - TGTGCCAGCAGACGGACGTTAGGAAACACCATATATTTT CASRRTLGNTIYF
TRBJ2-7 TRBV7-2 - - TGTGCCAGCAGCCTGGCATCCTCCTACGAGCAGTACTTC CASSLASSYEQYF
TRBJ1-5 TRBV6-4 - - TGTGCCAGCAGTGACTCGGGGGGCGATCAGCCCCAGCATTTT CASSDSGGDQPQHF
TRBJ2-1 TRBV19 - - TGTGCCAGTAGTTCACTTATGCAACAAACCAATGAGCAGTTCTTC CASSSLMQQTNEQFF
TRBJ1-1 TRBV28 - - TGTGCCAGCAGTTTCGACCGGAACACTGAAGCTTTCTTT CASSFDRNTEAFF
TRBJ2-7 TRBV4-1 - - TGCGCCAGCAGCGGTGACTCTTCCTACGAGCAGTACTTC CASSGDSSYEQYF
TRBJ2-3 TRBV5-1 - - TGCGCCAGCAGCTTGGGTTTTTCGGCCACAGATACGCAGTATTTT CASSLGFSATDTQYF
TRBJ2-7 TRBV19 - TRBD1 TGTGCCAGTAGGGAATCCGGGACAGGGTCCTACGAGCAGTACTTC CASRESGTGSYEQYF
TRBJ1-5 TRBV5-6 - - TGTGCCAGCAGCTTGCGTTGGAGCAATCAGCCCCAGCATTTT CASSLRWSNQPQHF
TRBJ2-2 TRBV19 - - TGTGCCAGTAGTATTGTGCCCGGGGGAATCACCGGGGAGCTGTTTTTT CASSIVPGGITGELFF
TRBJ2-2 TRBV7-3 - TRBD1 TGTGCCAGCAGCTTAAGCCCGACAGGGGGCCCTAGCGGAGCGGGGACCGGGGAGCTGTTTTTT CASSLSPTGGPSGAGTGELFF
TRBJ2-1 TRBV4-1 - - TGCGCCAGCAGCCAGGAGGCCGAGGGCCGCGATGAGCAGTTCTTC CASSQEAEGRDEQFF
TRBJ2-5 TRBV6-1 - - TGTGCCAGCGGGACCTTCCAAGAGACCCAGTACTTC CASGTFQETQYF
TRBJ2-5 TRBV5-4 - - TGTGCCAGCAGCTTGGGCGGGGCATCTCAAGAGACCCAGTACTTC CASSLGGASQETQYF
TRBJ2-3 TRBV3-1/TRBV3-2 - TRBD2 TGTGCCAGCAGCCAAGATATTGGGAGGGCAGATACGCAGTATTTT CASSQDIGRADTQYF
TRBJ2-7 TRBV6-2/TRBV6-3 - - TGTGCCAGCAGTTACTCCCTTCGTTGGAGTTCCTACGAGCAGTACTTC CASSYSLRWSSYEQYF
TRBJ1-2 TRBV27 - TRBD1 TGTGCCAGCAGTCCCCTAGACAGGGAATTCTATGGCTACACCTTC CASSPLDREFYGYTF
TRBJ2-4 TRBV12-5 - - TGTGCTAGTGGCCCGATCTATCGGGACTCTCCTCGGAGAAACATTCAGTACTTC CASGPIYRDSPRRNIQYF
TRBJ2-2 TRBV2 - - TGTGCCAGCAGGAGCGGGACAGCGAACACCGGGGAGCTGTTTTTT CASRSGTANTGELFF
TRBJ1-2 TRBV28 - - TGTGCCAGCAGTTCCTTGGTTCGGGGCTACACCTTC CASSSLVRGYTF
TRBJ1-3 TRBV19 - - TGTGCCAGTCAAGACTTGGTGATCGGAAACACCATATATTTT CASQDLVIGNTIYF
TRBJ1-5 TRBV2 few - TGTGCCAGCAGTGAAAACCAGGGTAGTCAGCCCCAGCATTTT CASSENQGSQPQHF
TRBJ1-6 TRBV7-9 - - TGTGCCAGCAGGGACGCCCTGGGACCGAACAATTCACCCCTCCACTTT CASRDALGPNNSPLHF
TRBJ2-1 TRBV6-5 - TRBD2 TGTGCCAGCAGTTACGGGGAGGGCTATGAGCAGTTCTTC CASSYGEGYEQFF
TRBJ2-7 TRBV19 - - TGTGCCAGTAGTATTGGCGGTCGCTCCTACGAGCAGTACTTC CASSIGGRSYEQYF
TRBJ2-7 TRBV12-3/TRBV12-4 - TRBD1 TGTGCCAGCAGCATGAGACAGGGATACGAGCAGTACTTC CASSMRQGYEQYF
TRBJ2-3 TRBV7-2 - - TGTGCCAGCAGCGTCAACAGACAAGATACGCAGTATTTT CASSVNRQDTQYF
TRBJ2-1 TRBV6-5 - TRBD2 TGTGCCAGCAGGGATAGCGGGAGGATAAACAATGAGCAGTTCTTC CASRDSGRINNEQFF
TRBJ1-2 TRBV7-2 - TRBD1 TGTGCCAGCAGCCCCCGGCTCAAGGGGGCAGACTATGGCTACACCTTC CASSPRLKGADYGYTF
TRBJ1-4 TRBV7-8 - TRBD1 TGTGCCAGCAGCCCGGGACAGGGTGCAACTAATGAAAAACTGTTTTTT CASSPGQGATNEKLFF
TRBJ2-1 TRBV6-6 - TRBD2 TGTGCCAGCTTCCAGGGGCTAGCGGGCTACAATGAGCAGTTCTTC CASFQGLAGYNEQFF
TRBJ2-2 TRBV7-2 - - TGTGCCAGCAGCCCTCGACTAGGAGGCCCCCAATCCGGGGAGCTGTTTTTT CASSPRLGGPQSGELFF
TRBJ1-4 TRBV18 - - TGTGCCAGCTCCGAGGTTGTCAACGGGGTCGGTGAAAAACTGTTTTTT CASSEVVNGVGEKLFF
TRBJ1-6 TRBV27 - - TGTGCCAGCAGTCTACTACAGGACGGGCGTTCACCCCTCCACTTT CASSLLQDGRSPLHF
TRBJ1-2 TRBV6-1 - - TGTGCCAGCAGTGAAGTCCCTTACGGTGAAGGGTATGGCTACACCTTC CASSEVPYGEGYGYTF
TRBJ2-3 TRBV6-5 - - TGTGCCAGCAGATTGTCCCTGGGCACAGATACGCAGTATTTT CASRLSLGTDTQYF
TRBJ2-2 TRBV27 - - TGTGCCAGCAGTTTAGTGTCAGATAAAACCGGGGAGCTGTTTTTT CASSLVSDKTGELFF
TRBJ2-3 TRBV28 once TRBD2 TGTGCCAGCAGTTACCCAGGACTAGCTAGCACAGATACGCAGTATTTT CASSYPGLASTDTQYF
TRBJ1-4 TRBV28 - TRBD1 TGTGCCAGTACCATAGGGGGAGGGGGACAGGGGGCTGAAAAACTGTTTTTT CASTIGGGGQGAEKLFF
TRBJ1-1 TRBV10-3 - - TGTGCCATCAAGACTTTCAACACTGAAGCTTTCTTT CAIKTFNTEAFF
TRBJ2-2 TRBV9 - TRBD2 TGTGCCAGCAGCCCAATACACGGGACTAGCGGGAGCGTCGGGGAGCTGTTTTTT CASSPIHGTSGSVGELFF